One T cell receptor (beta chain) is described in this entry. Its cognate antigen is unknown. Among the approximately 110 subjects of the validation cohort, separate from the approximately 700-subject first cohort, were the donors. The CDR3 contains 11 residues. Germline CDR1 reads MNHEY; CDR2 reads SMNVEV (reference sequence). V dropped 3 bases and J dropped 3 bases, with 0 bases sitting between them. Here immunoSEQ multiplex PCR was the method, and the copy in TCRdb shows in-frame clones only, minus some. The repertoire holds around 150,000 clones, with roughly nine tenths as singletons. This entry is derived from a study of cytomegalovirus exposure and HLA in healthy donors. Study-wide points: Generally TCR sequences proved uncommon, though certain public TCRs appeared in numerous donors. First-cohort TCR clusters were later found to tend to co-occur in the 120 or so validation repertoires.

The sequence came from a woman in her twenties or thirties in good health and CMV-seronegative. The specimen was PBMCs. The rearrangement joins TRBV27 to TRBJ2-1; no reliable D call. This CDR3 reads CASSFYNEQFF. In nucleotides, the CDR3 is TGTGCCAGCAGTTTCTACAATGAGCAGTTCTTC.